The 12 T cell receptor beta chains below come from one sample, sequenced in a study of siplizumab effects on memory and regulatory T cells. The table came from immunoSEQ multiplex PCR; TCRdb's copy has only in-frame clones and leaves some out. Seen here are about 69,000 clones, approximately 88% observed once, and the top ten hold about 1.5%. The source material was Tregs sorted from blood. Every receptor here comes from a human donor in good health.

The V call is TRBV9, the J call TRBJ2-1; D may be TRBD2 (5 bases). Germline V lookup: CDR1 SGDLS, CDR2 YYNGEE. The V end lost 0 bases, the J end lost 2 bases, and 12 bases lay between the germline ends. The CDR3 covers 16 residues. The CDR3 DNA reads as TGTGCCAGCAGCGTAGTCGGGGTGAGCACCTACAATGAGCAGTTCTTC. Translation gives CASSVVGVSTYNEQFF.

The chain joins TRBV2 to TRBJ2-3; D is unresolved. Deletions cut 8 bases from V and 6 bases from J, with 12 bases between. The CDR3 loop spans 12 amino acids. In germline, CDR1 is SNHLY, CDR2 FYNNEI. The chain's CDR3 is CASVLYGDTQYF. As DNA, the CDR3 is TGTGCCAGCGTTCTCTACGGGGATACGCAGTATTTT.

The chain uses TRBV25-1 and TRBJ1-2; perhaps TRBD1 as D (6 bases). The CDR3 length is 13 residues. Per germline, CDR1 MGHDK and CDR2 SYGVNS. Trimming removed 6 bases from V and 2 bases from J, with 10 bases in between. CDR3: CASSPTGNYGYTF. CDR3 nucleotides: TGTGCCAGCAGCCCGACAGGAAACTATGGCTACACCTTC.

This chain connects TRBV11-3 to TRBJ2-1; maybe TRBD1 (6 bases). CDR3 size: 11 residues. Germline V gene lookup returns CDR1 SGHNT and CDR2 YENEEA. V was trimmed by 5 bases and J by 13 bases, leaving 12 bases between them. CDR3 loop: CASSQQGPQFF. For the CDR3, the DNA is TGTGCCAGCAGCCAACAGGGTCCCCAGTTCTTC. Full variable domain (remainder filled in from reference TRBV11-3 and TRBJ2-1): EAGVVQSPRYKIIEKKQPVAFWCNPISGHNTLYWYLQNLGQGPELLIRYENEEAVDDSQLPKDRFSAERLKGVDSTLKIQPAELGDSAVYLCASSQQGPQFFGPGTRLTVL.

The chain has TRBV5-1 and TRBJ2-7; D ambiguous. The CDR3 sequence is 12 residues long. Trimming cost V 4 bases and J 3 bases, with 8 bases left between them. Germline assignment: CDR1 SGHRS and CDR2 YFSETQ. The CDR3 is CASSDLHYEQYF. The CDR3, as DNA: TGCGCCAGCAGCGACCTCCACTACGAGCAGTACTTC.

The chain joins TRBV19 to TRBJ1-2; weak D call: TRBD1 (5 bases). The V and J ends lost 6 bases and 7 bases respectively, with 15 bases between them. CDR1 and CDR2 from the germline V gene are LNHDA and SQIVND (reference sequence). CDR3 length equals 13 residues. CDR3 sequence: CASRTDWSAGYTF. The CDR3 region has the DNA TGTGCCAGTAGGACAGATTGGTCGGCTGGCTACACCTTC. Drawing the rest from reference TRBV19 and TRBJ1-2, the complete variable domain is DGGITQSPKYLFRKEGQNVTLSCEQNLNHDAMYWYRQDPGQGLRLIYYSQIVNDFQKGDIAEGYSVSREKKESFPLTVTSAQKNPTAFYLCASRTDWSAGYTFGSGTRLTVV.

Only one count was recorded for this clone. The chain recombines TRBV4-3 with TRBJ2-5; 8 bases map to TRBD1. The V gene end was trimmed by 4 bases and the J gene end by 5 bases; junction bases not matched to a gene: 9. CDR3 length: 15 residues. Looked up from germline, CDR1 is LGHNA and CDR2 is YSLEER. For the CDR3, the DNA is TGCGCCAGCAGCCTCAACCAGGGGGCTGGCGAGACCCAGTACTTC. Its protein is CASSLNQGAGETQYF.

V gene TRBV10-3 combines with J gene TRBJ1-3, with D perhaps TRBD1 (6 bases). Germline assignment: CDR1 ENHRY and CDR2 SYGVKD. V dropped 5 bases and J dropped 0 bases, with 11 bases sitting between them. This CDR3 comprises 15 residues. CDR3 DNA sequence: TGTGCCATCAGTCCGGACAGAATCTCTGGAAACACCATATATTTT. It translates to CAISPDRISGNTIYF.

CDR3 in DNA: TGTGCCAGTAATGACAGGCCCCGGAATGAAGCTTTCTTT. This sequence encodes CASNDRPRNEAFF. The chain recombines TRBV19 with TRBJ1-1, with a tentative D call TRBD1 (6 bases). Germline V gives CDR1 LNHDA, CDR2 SQIVND (reference sequence). V lost 7 bases, J lost 7 bases, and 16 bases lay in between. The CDR3 length is 13 residues.

The rearrangement joins TRBV5-6 to TRBJ2-1; 8 bases line up with TRBD1. Germline V gene data show CDR1 as SGHDT and CDR2 as YYEEEE. The CDR3 sequence is 15 residues long. The ends lost 0 bases at V and 7 bases at J; junction bases unmatched: 6. The CDR3 protein is CASSLDQGARNEQFF. The CDR3 DNA reads TGTGCCAGCAGCTTGGATCAGGGGGCGCGAAATGAGCAGTTCTTC.

This clone showed up just a few times. The genes are TRBV5-5 and TRBJ2-3; a weak D match, TRBD2 (5 bases). Germline assignment: CDR1 SGHKS and CDR2 YYEKEE (reference sequence). The ends were cut back, 4 bases at V and 6 bases at J, with 15 bases in the middle. The CDR3 is 14 residues long. CDR3: CASSLMQQRDTQYF. The CDR3 DNA reads as TGTGCCAGCAGCCTTATGCAGCAGCGGGATACGCAGTATTTT.

V gene TRBV9 combines with J gene TRBJ2-3, with 8 bases lining up with TRBD2. Germline assignment: CDR1 SGDLS and CDR2 YYNGEE. Unmatched junction bases numbered 8, after V lost 0 bases and J lost 5 bases. The CDR3 loop spans 16 amino acids. CDR3 in amino acids: CASSVEVAGRVDTQYF. CDR3 sequence (DNA): TGTGCCAGCAGCGTAGAAGTAGCGGGACGGGTAGATACGCAGTATTTT.